This T cell receptor beta chain was recovered during a study of regulatory T cells in long-lasting Graves disease. At the level of the study: Duration of antithyroid drug therapy among newly diagnosed Graves' patients was under 3 months. General observations from the study: Those with persistent Graves' had less TCR diversity than newly diagnosed patients.

Documented time point: newly diagnosed GD, antithyroid drugs for less than 3 months. PBMC RNA served as the TCR library source. Investigators prepared the TCR beta libraries by applying iRepertoire HTBI primers and Arm-PCR of CDR3 regions. Each CDR3 protein is one row after TCRdb ran MiXCR on the multiplex PCR reads. The sample records some 230,000 distinct CDR3 sequences, around 16% being singletons. Remarks on this clonotype: Antigen: not known.

This CDR3 contains 14 residues. The V end lost 3 bases, the J end lost 7 bases, and 15 bases lay between the germline ends. CDR1 and CDR2 (germline): SGHAT, FQNNGV. The chain has TRBV11-2 and TRBJ1-1, with D unclear. This clonotype originated in a female donor with Graves disease. Source: peripheral blood mononuclear cells (PBMCs), taken at new diagnosis, from a patient treated with antithyroid drugs. CDR3 region: CASSLYSSSSEAFF. DNA of the CDR3: TGTGCCAGCAGCTTGTATAGCAGCTCGAGTGAAGCTTTCTTT.